This is a list of T cell receptor beta chains from one sample in a study of response to subunit inactivated influenza vaccine. One entry per CDR3 protein, called by TCRdb with MiXCR from the RT-PCR reads. The table includes roughly 520,000 distinct CDR3 sequences, 25% detected once. The specimen was CD4+ T cells sorted from PBMCs, collected around 5 days after vaccination. The receptor source for this set is a man in his fifties or sixties who received an inactivated influenza vaccine. Each CDR3 is given with its conserved first and last residue. D genes are given only for firm matches. Expanded clones get a size class; other rows say once, few or many, or leave the size out.

v_call: TRBV6-2/TRBV6-3
j_call: TRBJ2-7
d_call: TRBD2
clone_size: few
cdr3_nt: TGTGCCAGCAGTTACCGGGGACTAGCGGGAGTGGAGCAGTACTTC
cdr3_aa: CASSYRGLAGVEQYF

v_call: TRBV20-1
j_call: TRBJ1-1
d_call: NA
clone_size: NA
cdr3_nt: TGCAGTGCCCTGGCAACTGAAGCTTTCTTT
cdr3_aa: CSALATEAFF

v_call: TRBV5-4
j_call: TRBJ2-7
d_call: NA
clone_size: NA
cdr3_nt: TGTGCCAGCAGCCCCGGGCCCAGCGGGGAGCAGTACTTC
cdr3_aa: CASSPGPSGEQYF

v_call: TRBV4-3
j_call: TRBJ2-7
d_call: NA
clone_size: NA
cdr3_nt: TGCGCCAGCAGCCAAGATACGGTCAGGGCCTACGAGCAGTACTTC
cdr3_aa: CASSQDTVRAYEQYF

v_call: TRBV12-3/TRBV12-4
j_call: TRBJ2-7
d_call: TRBD1
clone_size: many
cdr3_nt: TGTGCCAGCAGTTTATCGTCCCTGGGGACAGGGCGCCACGAGCAGTACTTC
cdr3_aa: CASSLSSLGTGRHEQYF

v_call: TRBV5-1
j_call: TRBJ2-2
d_call: NA
clone_size: few
cdr3_nt: TGCGCCAGCAGGCTCGGAGGTGACACCGGGGAGCTGTTTTTT
cdr3_aa: CASRLGGDTGELFF

v_call: TRBV24-1
j_call: TRBJ2-3
d_call: NA
clone_size: NA
cdr3_nt: TGTGCCACCAGTGATCGCCCAGATACGCAGTATTTT
cdr3_aa: CATSDRPDTQYF

v_call: TRBV3-1
j_call: TRBJ2-7
d_call: NA
clone_size: NA
cdr3_nt: TGTGCCAGCAGCCAATGGACAGCTTTCGACTTC
cdr3_aa: CASSQWTAFDF

v_call: TRBV11-2
j_call: TRBJ1-1
d_call: TRBD1
clone_size: NA
cdr3_nt: TGTGCCAGCAGCGCCCCGGACAGGGGAAACACTGAAGCTTTCTTT
cdr3_aa: CASSAPDRGNTEAFF

v_call: TRBV10-3
j_call: TRBJ2-7
d_call: TRBD1
clone_size: few
cdr3_nt: TGTGCCATCAGTCCCCAGGGGGCCCACGAGCAGTACTTC
cdr3_aa: CAISPQGAHEQYF

v_call: TRBV12-3/TRBV12-4
j_call: TRBJ2-3
d_call: NA
clone_size: few
cdr3_nt: TGTGCCAGCAGTTTGGGGGTAGGGGGGCTGGATACGCAGTATTTT
cdr3_aa: CASSLGVGGLDTQYF

v_call: TRBV5-4
j_call: TRBJ2-5
d_call: NA
clone_size: NA
cdr3_nt: TGTGCCAGCAGCGGGCGGGACTTTCAGGGAGAGACCCAGTACTTC
cdr3_aa: CASSGRDFQGETQYF

v_call: TRBV6-2/TRBV6-3
j_call: TRBJ2-3
d_call: NA
clone_size: few
cdr3_nt: TGTGCCAGCCGTGCCACCGCCACAGATACGCAGTATTTT
cdr3_aa: CASRATATDTQYF

v_call: TRBV5-1
j_call: TRBJ2-1
d_call: NA
clone_size: NA
cdr3_nt: TGCGCCAGCAGCTTGGGTTCAGGACAATACAATGAGCAGTTCTTC
cdr3_aa: CASSLGSGQYNEQFF

v_call: TRBV7-9
j_call: TRBJ2-1
d_call: TRBD2
clone_size: NA
cdr3_nt: TGTGCCAGCAGCTTACGGAGCGGGAGGGCAGATGAGCAGTTCTTC
cdr3_aa: CASSLRSGRADEQFF

v_call: TRBV20-1
j_call: TRBJ2-1
d_call: NA
clone_size: NA
cdr3_nt: TGCAGTGCTAGGCGGGAAGCTTACAATGAGCAGTTCTTC
cdr3_aa: CSARREAYNEQFF

v_call: TRBV12-3/TRBV12-4
j_call: TRBJ2-7
d_call: TRBD2
clone_size: few
cdr3_nt: TGTGCCAGCACCTGGAGCGGGGACGAGCAGTACTTC
cdr3_aa: CASTWSGDEQYF

v_call: TRBV29-1
j_call: TRBJ2-1
d_call: NA
clone_size: few
cdr3_nt: TGCAGCGTTGAGAAACTAGCCGCAGTTTACAATGAGCAGTTCTTC
cdr3_aa: CSVEKLAAVYNEQFF

v_call: TRBV5-1
j_call: TRBJ1-2
d_call: NA
clone_size: NA
cdr3_nt: TGCGCCAGCAGCTCTGACGTGGGCTATGGCTACACCTTC
cdr3_aa: CASSSDVGYGYTF

v_call: TRBV12-3/TRBV12-4
j_call: TRBJ2-1
d_call: TRBD2
clone_size: many
cdr3_nt: TGTGCCAGCAGTTCGACTAGCGGGAGGCACAATGAGCAGTTCTTC
cdr3_aa: CASSSTSGRHNEQFF

v_call: TRBV15
j_call: TRBJ2-5
d_call: TRBD2
clone_size: few
cdr3_nt: TGTGCCACCAGCAGAGATAGGTCCCTAGCGGGGGCAGAGACCCAGTACTTC
cdr3_aa: CATSRDRSLAGAETQYF

v_call: TRBV28
j_call: TRBJ2-3
d_call: NA
clone_size: many
cdr3_nt: TGTGCCAGCAGTCAGGGAGCGGATACGCAGTATTTT
cdr3_aa: CASSQGADTQYF

v_call: TRBV2
j_call: TRBJ1-4
d_call: NA
clone_size: NA
cdr3_nt: TGTGCCAGCAGTGCAGCCGGGACGGTAGTGGAAAAACTGTTTTTT
cdr3_aa: CASSAAGTVVEKLFF

v_call: TRBV19
j_call: TRBJ2-7
d_call: NA
clone_size: few
cdr3_nt: TGTGCCAGTAGTATATCTGGGATACCGTCGTACGAGCAGTACTTC
cdr3_aa: CASSISGIPSYEQYF

v_call: TRBV19
j_call: TRBJ1-5
d_call: TRBD1
clone_size: once
cdr3_nt: TGTGCCAGTAGTATACGACAGGGGTATCACAATCAGCCCCAGCATTTT
cdr3_aa: CASSIRQGYHNQPQHF

v_call: TRBV12-3/TRBV12-4
j_call: TRBJ2-7
d_call: NA
clone_size: many
cdr3_nt: TGTGCCAGCAGTTTAGCGGGAGTCAACGAGCAGTACTTC
cdr3_aa: CASSLAGVNEQYF

v_call: TRBV10-3
j_call: TRBJ2-7
d_call: NA
clone_size: NA
cdr3_nt: TGTGCCATCAGTGAGGCCGTTCGGGGCGAGCAGTACTTC
cdr3_aa: CAISEAVRGEQYF

v_call: TRBV6-1
j_call: TRBJ1-2
d_call: TRBD1
clone_size: once
cdr3_nt: TGTGCCAGCAGTCCGGCAGGGGGGGATGGCTACACCTTC
cdr3_aa: CASSPAGGDGYTF

v_call: TRBV11-1
j_call: TRBJ2-1
d_call: TRBD2
clone_size: NA
cdr3_nt: TGTGCCAGCAGGCTAGGACTAGGCGGTAACAATGAGCAGTTCTTC
cdr3_aa: CASRLGLGGNNEQFF

v_call: TRBV7-2
j_call: TRBJ1-2
d_call: TRBD1
clone_size: NA
cdr3_nt: TGTGCCAGCAGCCAATCTGTCGGACAGGGGGTTGGCTACACCTTC
cdr3_aa: CASSQSVGQGVGYTF

v_call: TRBV7-9
j_call: TRBJ1-1
d_call: NA
clone_size: NA
cdr3_nt: TGTGCCAGTTTCCTTTCCGGGACGAACACTGAAGCTTTCTTT
cdr3_aa: CASFLSGTNTEAFF

v_call: TRBV30
j_call: TRBJ1-1
d_call: TRBD1
clone_size: NA
cdr3_nt: TGTGCCTGGAGAACGGGGACAGCTAACACTGAAGCTTTCTTT
cdr3_aa: CAWRTGTANTEAFF

v_call: TRBV24-1
j_call: TRBJ2-2
d_call: NA
clone_size: few
cdr3_nt: TGTGCCACCAGTGATACACAGCGCCTCACCGGGGAGCTGTTTTTT
cdr3_aa: CATSDTQRLTGELFF

v_call: TRBV9
j_call: TRBJ2-5
d_call: NA
clone_size: NA
cdr3_nt: TGTGCCAGCAGCCCTGACGGTAGACGGCGGGGGACCCAGTACTTC
cdr3_aa: CASSPDGRRRGTQYF

v_call: TRBV20-1
j_call: TRBJ2-3
d_call: TRBD2
clone_size: few
cdr3_nt: TGCAGTGTTACCTCGACTATAGCGGGAATCGCAGATACGCAGTATTTT
cdr3_aa: CSVTSTIAGIADTQYF

v_call: TRBV6-2/TRBV6-3
j_call: TRBJ2-7
d_call: NA
clone_size: once
cdr3_nt: TGTGCCAGCAGCTCAGTTAACAGGGCCTCCTACGAGCAGTACTTC
cdr3_aa: CASSSVNRASYEQYF

v_call: TRBV7-2
j_call: TRBJ1-1
d_call: NA
clone_size: few
cdr3_nt: TGTGCCAGCAGCTTATACCCATCGCTTGAAGCTTTCTTT
cdr3_aa: CASSLYPSLEAFF

v_call: TRBV7-9
j_call: TRBJ2-1
d_call: NA
clone_size: NA
cdr3_nt: TGTGCCAGCAGCTTAGTCAGGATTGGGAACAATGAGCAGTTCTTC
cdr3_aa: CASSLVRIGNNEQFF

v_call: TRBV19
j_call: TRBJ2-2
d_call: TRBD2
clone_size: once
cdr3_nt: TGTGCCAGCCTGGGACTAGCGGGCACCGGGGAGCTGTTTTTT
cdr3_aa: CASLGLAGTGELFF

v_call: TRBV7-2
j_call: TRBJ2-3
d_call: TRBD2
clone_size: NA
cdr3_nt: TGTGCCAGCAGCTTAGAATTGCGGGGGGGCCCAGATACGCAGTATTTT
cdr3_aa: CASSLELRGGPDTQYF

v_call: TRBV25-1
j_call: TRBJ2-5
d_call: TRBD1
clone_size: few
cdr3_nt: TGTGCCAGCAGGGACAGGGGGTCCAGGGAGACCCAGTACTTC
cdr3_aa: CASRDRGSRETQYF

v_call: TRBV10-1
j_call: TRBJ2-1
d_call: NA
clone_size: NA
cdr3_nt: TGCGCCAGCAGTGGAATCGGGGGCAATGAGCAGTTCTTC
cdr3_aa: CASSGIGGNEQFF

v_call: TRBV4-2
j_call: TRBJ1-5
d_call: NA
clone_size: few
cdr3_nt: TGTGCCAGCAGCCAAGAAGCTTATAGCAATCAGCCCCAGCATTTT
cdr3_aa: CASSQEAYSNQPQHF

v_call: TRBV4-2
j_call: TRBJ2-2
d_call: NA
clone_size: NA
cdr3_nt: TGTGCCAGCAGCCAAGAGCGAGAGCTGTTTTTT
cdr3_aa: CASSQERELFF

v_call: TRBV4-2
j_call: TRBJ2-2
d_call: NA
clone_size: few
cdr3_nt: TGTGCCAGCAGCCAAGGACTAGCGAACACCGGGGAGCTGTTTTTT
cdr3_aa: CASSQGLANTGELFF

v_call: TRBV25-1
j_call: TRBJ2-1
d_call: NA
clone_size: few
cdr3_nt: TGTGCCAGCAGTAATCCTGGTACCTTCTACAATGAGCAGTTCTTC
cdr3_aa: CASSNPGTFYNEQFF

v_call: TRBV27
j_call: TRBJ2-1
d_call: NA
clone_size: NA
cdr3_nt: TGTGCCAGCAGTTCTTCCAAGGACTATGAATACAATGAGCAGTTCTTC
cdr3_aa: CASSSSKDYEYNEQFF

v_call: TRBV5-8
j_call: TRBJ2-5
d_call: NA
clone_size: NA
cdr3_nt: TGTGCCAGCAGCTTGGAGTTCCAGGGGAGACTTAAAGAGACCCAGTACTTC
cdr3_aa: CASSLEFQGRLKETQYF

v_call: TRBV5-1
j_call: TRBJ2-1
d_call: NA
clone_size: few
cdr3_nt: TGCGCCAGCAGCTTGGCTCTTAACTCCTACAATGAGCAGTTCTTC
cdr3_aa: CASSLALNSYNEQFF

v_call: TRBV6-1
j_call: TRBJ2-3
d_call: NA
clone_size: NA
cdr3_nt: TGTGCCAGCAGCCGACAGAGACCTAGCACAGATACGCAGTATTTT
cdr3_aa: CASSRQRPSTDTQYF

v_call: TRBV7-2
j_call: TRBJ1-6
d_call: NA
clone_size: many
cdr3_nt: TGTGCCAGCAGCTTAGCGGGGTTAACCCTCCACTTT
cdr3_aa: CASSLAGLTLHF

v_call: TRBV18
j_call: TRBJ1-2
d_call: NA
clone_size: NA
cdr3_nt: TGTGCCAGCTCACCAGGACAGCTCCTTGAGGGCTACACCTTC
cdr3_aa: CASSPGQLLEGYTF

v_call: TRBV5-6
j_call: TRBJ1-3
d_call: NA
clone_size: few
cdr3_nt: TGTGCCAGCAGCTTAACTGCTCGCTCTGGAAACACCATATATTTT
cdr3_aa: CASSLTARSGNTIYF

v_call: TRBV5-5
j_call: TRBJ1-5
d_call: NA
clone_size: few
cdr3_nt: TGTGCCAGCAGCTTGACCGGGACACTTAGCAATCAGCCCCAGCATTTT
cdr3_aa: CASSLTGTLSNQPQHF

v_call: TRBV6-1
j_call: TRBJ2-7
d_call: TRBD1
clone_size: few
cdr3_nt: TGTGCCAGCCCGAACCCGGGACAGGGGGCGACAGAGCAGTACTTC
cdr3_aa: CASPNPGQGATEQYF

v_call: TRBV6-5
j_call: TRBJ2-3
d_call: NA
clone_size: few
cdr3_nt: TGTGCCAGCAGTTTTACGACAGCCAGCACAGATACGCAGTATTTT
cdr3_aa: CASSFTTASTDTQYF